The source of this T cell receptor beta chain is a study of cytotoxic CD8 clonotypes in ibrutinib-treated CLL. This clone has more than one count but fewer than ten. Measured with immunoSEQ multiplex PCR; TCRdb has only the in-frame clones, and not every one. The table includes 250,000 to 350,000 clones, around 77% detected once. This CDR3 has 13 amino acids. Germline V gene data show CDR1 as ENHRY and CDR2 as SYGVKD. The J segment lost 5 bases and the V segment lost 10 bases, leaving 2 bases of the junction unmatched. The clonotype comes from a human donor with chronic lymphocytic leukemia. The chain combines TRBV10-3 with TRBJ2-2, with 12 nucleotides matching TRBD2. The specimen comprised PBMCs, sampled at disease progression, from a patient treated with ibrutinib. The CDR3 spells CATGLAGTGELFF. The DNA for the CDR3 is TGTGCCACCGGACTAGCGGGAACCGGGGAGCTGTTTTTT.